Listed below are T cell receptor beta chains from one sample, sequenced in a study of cytomegalovirus exposure and HLA in healthy donors. Sequencing used immunoSEQ multiplex PCR; TCRdb keeps in-frame clones, though not all of them. The repertoire holds around 76,000 clones, around 72% seen once, with around 16% in the top ten. Sequenced material: PBMCs. These TCRs come from a woman in her thirties or forties in good health and CMV-seropositive. The CDR3 runs from the conserved cysteine through the conserved F or W. Each record gives: J gene, clone size, V gene, D gene, CDR3 protein, CDR3 DNA. D genes are given only for firm matches. The size of a clone is reported for some rows only, either as once, few or many, or as a class for expanded clones.

TRBJ2-5 NA TRBV11-2 TRBD2 CASSSPLGLAGGQETQYF TGTGCCAGCAGCTCTCCCCTGGGACTAGCGGGCGGACAAGAGACCCAGTACTTC
TRBJ1-6 NA TRBV5-1 TRBD1 CASSWGQGSSPLHF TGCGCCAGCAGCTGGGGACAGGGTAGTTCACCCCTCCACTTT
TRBJ1-2 few TRBV4-3 NA CASSQESFVANYGYTF TGCGCCAGCAGCCAAGAATCGTTCGTAGCTAACTATGGCTACACCTTC
TRBJ2-7 NA TRBV4-1 TRBD2 CASSQDGGLVYEQYF TGCGCCAGCAGCCAAGACGGAGGACTAGTCTACGAGCAGTACTTC
TRBJ2-7 few TRBV13 TRBD1 CASSSFGQAYEQYF TGTGCCAGCAGCTCCTTTGGACAGGCCTACGAGCAGTACTTC
TRBJ2-3 NA TRBV27 NA CASSPGRGRADTQYF TGTGCCAGCAGCCCTGGAAGGGGTAGGGCAGATACGCAGTATTTT
TRBJ2-7 NA TRBV7-2 TRBD2 CASSLEVVGGAYEQYF TGTGCCAGCAGCTTAGAGGTAGTGGGGGGGGCCTACGAGCAGTACTTC
TRBJ2-5 once TRBV10-1 NA CASSEFRWQYF TGCGCCAGCAGTGAATTCAGGTGGCAGTACTTC
TRBJ1-4 NA TRBV5-5 TRBD1 CASSAQGAGSFEKLFF TGTGCCAGCAGCGCACAGGGGGCTGGTTCCTTTGAAAAACTGTTTTTT
TRBJ1-4 NA TRBV19 NA CASSRQISNEKLFF TGTGCCAGTAGTAGACAGATCTCAAATGAAAAACTGTTTTTT
TRBJ1-2 NA TRBV5-8 NA CASRRRGYGYTF TGTGCCAGCAGACGACGGGGCTATGGCTACACCTTC
TRBJ1-3 NA TRBV19 NA CASSIEGTNTIYF TGTGCCAGTAGTATCGAGGGCACCAACACCATATATTTT
TRBJ2-1 NA TRBV25-1 NA CASRGPGTARTGEQFF TGTGCCAGCAGAGGGCCGGGGACCGCCAGAACAGGGGAGCAGTTCTTC
TRBJ1-3 NA TRBV9 TRBD1 CASSGGTGFNSGNTIYF TGTGCCAGCAGCGGGGGGACAGGGTTTAACTCTGGAAACACCATATATTTT
TRBJ2-7 NA TRBV9 NA CASSVSGGYEQYF TGTGCCAGCAGCGTATCTGGCGGTTACGAGCAGTACTTC
TRBJ2-7 NA TRBV5-1 NA CASSSKRQTLSYEQYF TGCGCCAGCAGCTCGAAGCGACAGACACTTTCCTACGAGCAGTACTTC
TRBJ2-1 NA TRBV19 TRBD2 CASSVGLAGADEQFF TGTGCCAGTAGTGTCGGACTAGCGGGAGCCGATGAGCAGTTCTTC
TRBJ1-1 NA TRBV5-6 TRBD1 CASSSRDRGGGTEAFF TGTGCCAGCAGCTCCCGGGACAGGGGTGGGGGCACTGAAGCTTTCTTT
TRBJ2-6 NA TRBV29-1 NA CSVAIGANVLTF TGCAGCGTCGCTATTGGGGCCAACGTCCTGACTTTC
TRBJ2-3 few TRBV5-1 NA CASSLAGSSATDTQYF TGCGCCAGCAGCTTGGCCGGGTCCTCTGCCACAGATACGCAGTATTTT
TRBJ1-1 few TRBV4-3 NA CASSQVGQNGVNTEAFF TGCGCCAGCAGCCAAGTAGGGCAAAACGGGGTGAACACTGAAGCTTTCTTT
TRBJ2-3 NA TRBV7-9 NA CASSTTAAYTDTQYF TGTGCCAGCAGCACGACAGCCGCTTACACAGATACGCAGTATTTT
TRBJ2-7 NA TRBV9 NA CASSPAGESYEQYF TGTGCCAGCAGCCCCGCAGGGGAGTCCTACGAGCAGTACTTC
TRBJ1-1 few TRBV5-1 NA CASSLVPREDTEAFF TGCGCCAGCAGCTTGGTACCGAGGGAGGACACTGAAGCTTTCTTT
TRBJ2-2 few TRBV9 NA CASSIGQTYTGELFF TGTGCCAGCAGCATAGGACAGACGTACACCGGGGAGCTGTTTTTT
TRBJ1-4 NA TRBV28 TRBD1 CASSHQGGGEKLFF TGTGCCAGCAGTCATCAGGGGGGCGGGGAAAAACTGTTTTTT
TRBJ2-1 NA TRBV20-1 NA CSASPLFF TGCAGTGCTAGCCCCCTGTTCTTC
TRBJ1-2 NA TRBV4-3 NA CASSQVDNLNYGYTF TGCGCCAGCAGCCAGGTCGACAACTTGAACTATGGCTACACCTTC
TRBJ1-2 NA TRBV2 TRBD1 CASRQGALNYGYTF TGTGCCAGCCGGCAGGGGGCGCTCAACTATGGCTACACCTTC
TRBJ2-4 NA TRBV15 TRBD2 CATGKGGLAKNIQYF TGTGCCACCGGGAAGGGAGGGCTAGCCAAAAACATTCAGTACTTC
TRBJ2-1 NA TRBV27 TRBD2 CASSLPGTSSNEQFF TGTGCCAGCAGTTTACCCGGGACTAGTTCCAATGAGCAGTTCTTC
TRBJ2-1 NA TRBV5-4 TRBD2 CASSLSSGSGRVNEQFF TGTGCCAGCAGCTTGAGTTCTGGTAGCGGGAGGGTTAATGAGCAGTTCTTC
TRBJ2-1 NA TRBV15 TRBD2 CATSRVSGRTGGEQFF TGTGCCACCAGCAGGGTTAGCGGGAGGACAGGAGGAGAGCAGTTCTTC
TRBJ2-6 NA TRBV4-3 NA CASSQEGLRGSGANVLTF TGCGCCAGCAGCCAAGAAGGGTTGCGGGGCTCTGGGGCCAACGTCCTGACTTTC
TRBJ2-7 NA TRBV7-8 TRBD1 CASSLQGRPYEQYF TGTGCCAGCAGCCTACAGGGGCGACCCTACGAGCAGTACTTC
TRBJ1-5 once TRBV27 TRBD1 CASSLGTGVQPQHF TGTGCCAGCAGTTTAGGGACAGGCGTGCAACCCCAGCATTTT
TRBJ2-2 NA TRBV2 TRBD2 CASSDSGLRSGELFF TGTGCCAGCAGTGATAGCGGGTTGAGGTCCGGGGAGCTGTTTTTT
TRBJ2-1 NA TRBV5-1 TRBD2 CASTPGGGGLYNEQFF TGCGCCAGCACCCCTGGGGGGGGAGGGCTGTACAATGAGCAGTTCTTC
TRBJ1-2 NA TRBV2 NA CASRVSGLAYGYTF TGTGCCAGCAGGGTCAGCGGTTTGGCCTATGGCTACACCTTC
TRBJ2-7 NA TRBV30 TRBD1 CAWSIRGTGFNEQYF TGTGCCTGGAGTATTAGGGGGACAGGGTTCAACGAGCAGTACTTC
TRBJ1-5 NA TRBV7-2 TRBD1 CASSPQGERSNQPQHF TGTGCCAGCAGCCCCCAGGGGGAAAGGAGCAATCAGCCCCAGCATTTT
TRBJ2-5 NA TRBV14 NA CASSQDAGPQETQYF TGTGCCAGCAGCCAAGACGCGGGGCCGCAAGAGACCCAGTACTTC
TRBJ1-1 NA TRBV5-1 TRBD1 CASRTGTVTEAFF TGCGCCAGCAGGACAGGGACGGTCACTGAAGCTTTCTTT
TRBJ2-5 once TRBV11-2 TRBD2 CASSFGAGAQETQYF TGTGCCAGCAGCTTTGGAGCGGGGGCTCAAGAGACCCAGTACTTC
TRBJ2-7 NA TRBV7-9 NA CASSLTGTYEQYF TGTGCCAGCAGCTTAACAGGGACCTACGAGCAGTACTTC
TRBJ2-7 NA TRBV6-5 TRBD1 CASRRTGSYEQYF TGTGCCAGCAGACGGACAGGGTCCTACGAGCAGTACTTC
TRBJ1-2 NA TRBV7-2 TRBD1 CASSSRWTGMYGYTF TGTGCCAGCAGCTCACGGTGGACAGGGATGTATGGCTACACCTTC
TRBJ2-7 few TRBV25-1 TRBD1 CASSEDRQATYEQYF TGTGCCAGCAGTGAGGACAGGCAAGCAACCTACGAGCAGTACTTC
TRBJ1-1 NA TRBV7-9 NA CASSLLRSKGEAFF TGTGCCAGCAGCTTATTACGCAGCAAGGGGGAAGCTTTCTTT
TRBJ2-7 NA TRBV21-1 NA CASSKGKGPPLDDYEQYF TGTGCCAGCAGCAAAGGAAAGGGGCCCCCTCTAGACGACTACGAGCAGTACTTC
TRBJ1-1 NA TRBV4-2 TRBD1 CASSHAATGALGAFF TGTGCCAGCAGCCACGCCGCGACAGGGGCTCTGGGGGCTTTCTTT
TRBJ2-6 NA TRBV19 NA CASSISRSGANVLTF TGTGCCAGTAGTATTTCCCGCTCTGGGGCCAACGTCCTGACTTTC